This T cell receptor beta chain was identified during a study of CD8+CD57+ T cells in acquired aplastic anemia. Background on the study: DNA per sorted CD4+ or CD8+ sample ranged about 0.2 to 27.4 ug, averaging roughly 3.3 ug. Study-wide results and limits: Patients shared around 31 CD8+ CDR3 sequences with controls.

The CDR3 contains 14 residues. Germline V gene sequence: CDR1 LGHNA, CDR2 YSLEER. V was clipped by 3 bases and J by 8 bases, with 16 bases between them. In patients chosen for sequencing, flow cytometry had shown CD8+CD57+ cell expansion. Diagnosis of severe acquired aplastic anemia applied to all patients. Profiling that covered TCR beta VDJ and CDR3 relied on genomic DNA as its template. TCRdb fed the reads into MiXCR, producing one record per CDR3 protein. Found here are just over 450,000 distinct CDR3 sequences, around 30% of them singletons; the top ten hold about 0.8%. This clonotype was picked up a small number of times. What it binds is not known.

This rearrangement joins TRBV4-3 to TRBJ1-2; TRBD1 might be the D (5 bases). This receptor was obtained from a human donor with aplastic anemia. The sample consisted of sorted CD4+, CD8+, or CD8+CD57+ T cells (not recorded which) from PBMCs. The CDR3 sequence is CASSQGEKEYGYTF. Here the CDR3 DNA reads TGCGCCAGCAGCCAGGGGGAAAAGGAGTACGGCTACACCTTC.